The clone carrying this T cell receptor (beta chain) was counted a single time. This record belongs to a study of blood T cell repertoires in COVID-19. Background on the study: Samples came from the United States, Italy and Spain, spanning acute and convalescent COVID-19. Sources were T cells, B-cell-depleted T cells, or PBMCs; the material itself was cDNA or gDNA.

With V trimmed by 2 bases and J by 3 bases, 4 bases remained unmatched. Germline V CDR1 and CDR2: SGHKS, YYEKEE (reference sequence). The CDR3 covers 15 residues. The repertoire was sequenced with immunoSEQ multiplex PCR; TCRdb's copy has only in-frame clones and lacks some. The data show fewer than 110,000 clones, 88% seen once. The V call is TRBV5-5, the J call TRBJ1-4, with TRBD1 identical over 7 bases. The sequencing sample was made of peripheral blood. This sequence was found in a man between 50 and 59 years old with active or convalescent COVID-19. The CDR3: CASSFQGQSNEKLFF. In nucleotides, the CDR3 is TGTGCCAGCAGCTTCCAGGGACAGTCTAATGAAAAACTGTTTTTT.